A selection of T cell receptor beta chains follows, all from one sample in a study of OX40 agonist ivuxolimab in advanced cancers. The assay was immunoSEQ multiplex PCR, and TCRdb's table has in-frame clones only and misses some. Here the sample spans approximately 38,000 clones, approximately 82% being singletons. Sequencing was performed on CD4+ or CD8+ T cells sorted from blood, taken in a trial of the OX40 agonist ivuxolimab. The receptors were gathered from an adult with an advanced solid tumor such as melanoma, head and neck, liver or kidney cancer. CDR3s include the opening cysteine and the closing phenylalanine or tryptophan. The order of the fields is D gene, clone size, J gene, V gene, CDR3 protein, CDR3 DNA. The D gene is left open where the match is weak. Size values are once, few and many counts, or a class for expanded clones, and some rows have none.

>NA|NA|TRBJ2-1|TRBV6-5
CASRGINEQFF
TGTGCCAGCCGCGGAATCAATGAGCAGTTCTTC
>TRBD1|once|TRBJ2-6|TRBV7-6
CASSLGGAGANVLTF
TGTGCCAGCAGTTTAGGGGGCGCGGGGGCCAACGTCCTGACTTTC
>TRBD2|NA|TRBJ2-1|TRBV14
CASSQFPGLAVYEQFF
TGTGCCAGCAGCCAATTTCCGGGACTAGCGGTATATGAGCAGTTCTTC
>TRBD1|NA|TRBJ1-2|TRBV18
CASSPGGQDYGYTF
TGTGCCAGCTCACCAGGGGGACAGGACTATGGCTACACCTTC
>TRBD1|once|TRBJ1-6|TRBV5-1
CASSLGTEYSPLHF
TGCGCCAGCAGCCTAGGGACAGAGTATTCACCCCTCCACTTT
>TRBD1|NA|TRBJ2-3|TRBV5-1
CASFPGQGASDTQYF
TGCGCCAGCTTTCCGGGACAGGGGGCTTCAGATACGCAGTATTTT
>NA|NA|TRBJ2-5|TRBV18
CASSPNREETQYF
TGTGCCAGCTCACCGAACAGGGAAGAGACCCAGTACTTC
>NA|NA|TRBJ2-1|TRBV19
CASSISGEQFF
TGTGCCAGTAGTATCTCGGGGGAGCAGTTCTTC
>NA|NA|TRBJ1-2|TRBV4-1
CASSYRGFNYGYTF
TGCGCCAGCAGCTACCGGGGGTTTAACTATGGCTACACCTTC
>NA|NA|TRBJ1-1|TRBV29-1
CSAREGGDTEAFF
TGCAGCGCCCGTGAGGGGGGGGACACTGAAGCTTTCTTT
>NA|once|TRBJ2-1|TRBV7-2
CASSFRGGSNNEQFF
TGTGCCAGCAGCTTCCGGGGCGGATCGAACAATGAGCAGTTCTTC
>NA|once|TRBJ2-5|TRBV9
CASSVGPQETQYF
TGTGCCAGCAGCGTAGGCCCCCAAGAGACCCAGTACTTC
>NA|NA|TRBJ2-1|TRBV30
CAWRRLVNEQFF
TGTGCCTGGCGAAGACTAGTTAATGAGCAGTTCTTC
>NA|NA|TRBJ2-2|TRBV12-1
CASSLGTPANTGELFF
TGTGCCAGCAGCTTAGGGACCCCGGCGAACACCGGGGAGCTGTTTTTT
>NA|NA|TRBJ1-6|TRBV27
CASSPLHNSPLHF
TGTGCCAGCAGTCCTCTGCATAATTCACCCCTCCACTTT
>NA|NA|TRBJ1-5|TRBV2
CASSEARGAGQPQHF
TGTGCCAGCAGTGAAGCCCGGGGGGCGGGTCAGCCCCAGCATTTT
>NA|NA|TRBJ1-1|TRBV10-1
CASSRQMNTEAFF
TGCGCCAGCAGTAGACAGATGAACACTGAAGCTTTCTTT
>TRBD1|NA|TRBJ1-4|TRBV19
CASSIGSRQGANEKLFF
TGTGCCAGTAGTATAGGCAGTCGGCAGGGGGCAAATGAAAAACTGTTTTTT
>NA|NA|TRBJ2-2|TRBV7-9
CASSLGNTGELFF
TGTGCCAGCAGCTTAGGGAACACCGGGGAGCTGTTTTTT
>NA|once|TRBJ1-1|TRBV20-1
CSASQNTEAFF
TGCAGTGCTAGCCAGAACACTGAAGCTTTCTTT
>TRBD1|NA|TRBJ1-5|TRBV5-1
CASSEGQSNQPQHF
TGCGCCAGCAGCGAGGGACAGAGCAATCAGCCCCAGCATTTT
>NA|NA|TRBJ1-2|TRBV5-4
CASSLGGAEGNWGYTF
TGTGCCAGCAGCCTAGGGGGGGCGGAAGGTAACTGGGGCTACACCTTC
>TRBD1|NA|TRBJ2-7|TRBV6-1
CASSETTGGIYEQYF
TGTGCCAGCAGTGAAACGACAGGGGGTATCTACGAGCAGTACTTC
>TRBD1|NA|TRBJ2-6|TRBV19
CASTGGPSGANVLTF
TGTGCCAGTACAGGGGGACCCTCTGGGGCCAACGTCCTGACTTTC
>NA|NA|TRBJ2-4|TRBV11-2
CASSSPRRTKNIQYF
TGTGCCAGCAGCTCCCCGCGGAGAACCAAAAACATTCAGTACTTC
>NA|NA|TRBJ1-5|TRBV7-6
CASSSRGGQPQHF
TGTGCCAGCAGCTCCCGGGGGGGTCAGCCCCAGCATTTT
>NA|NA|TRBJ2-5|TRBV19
CASKGQQETQYF
TGTGCCTCTAAAGGGCAGCAAGAGACCCAGTACTTC
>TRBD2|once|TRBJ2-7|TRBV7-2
CASSISGRTNEQYF
TGTGCCAGCAGCATTAGCGGGAGAACGAACGAGCAGTACTTC
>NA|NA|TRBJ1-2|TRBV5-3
CASTTRSYGYTF
TGTGCCAGCACGACAAGGAGCTATGGCTACACCTTC
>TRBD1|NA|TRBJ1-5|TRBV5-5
CASSLRTGEQPQHF
TGTGCCAGCAGCCTCAGGACAGGGGAACAGCCCCAGCATTTT
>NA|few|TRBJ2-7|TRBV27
CASSLSAGSLSYEQYF
TGTGCCAGCAGTTTATCAGCAGGATCCCTCTCCTACGAGCAGTACTTC
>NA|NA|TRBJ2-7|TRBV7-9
CASSLGQSLSYEQYF
TGTGCCAGCAGCTTAGGACAGAGCCTCTCCTACGAGCAGTACTTC
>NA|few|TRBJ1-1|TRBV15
CATSRGEGWVEAFF
TGTGCCACCAGCAGAGGAGAGGGGTGGGTTGAAGCTTTCTTT
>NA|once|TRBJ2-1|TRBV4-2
CASSQDPGFAEQFF
TGTGCCAGCAGCCAAGATCCTGGATTTGCTGAGCAGTTCTTC
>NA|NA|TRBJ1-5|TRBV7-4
CASNLRGAYSNQPQHF
TGTGCCAGCAACCTGCGGGGAGCGTATAGCAATCAGCCCCAGCATTTT
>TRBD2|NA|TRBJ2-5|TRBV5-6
CASSLWSSGGLRETQYF
TGTGCCAGCAGCTTGTGGAGTAGCGGGGGTCTCCGGGAGACCCAGTACTTC
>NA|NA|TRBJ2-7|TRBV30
CAWSSGTPGLYEQYF
TGTGCCTGGAGTTCCGGGACACCCGGACTCTACGAGCAGTACTTC
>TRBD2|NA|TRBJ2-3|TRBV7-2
CASSEGGRSTDTQYF
TGTGCCAGCAGCGAGGGCGGGAGGTCGACAGATACGCAGTATTTT
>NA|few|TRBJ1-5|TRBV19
CASRRQTSNQPQHF
TGTGCCAGTAGGAGACAGACTAGCAATCAGCCCCAGCATTTT
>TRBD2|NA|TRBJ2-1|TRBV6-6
CASSPLAGSYNEQFF
TGTGCCAGCAGTCCGCTAGCGGGCTCCTACAATGAGCAGTTCTTC
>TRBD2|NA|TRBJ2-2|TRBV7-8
CASSLGTSGTGELFF
TGTGCCAGCAGCTTAGGGACTAGCGGTACCGGGGAGCTGTTTTTT
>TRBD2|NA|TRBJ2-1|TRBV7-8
CASSPYRLAGGYEQFF
TGTGCCAGCAGCCCCTACCGACTAGCGGGAGGCTATGAGCAGTTCTTC
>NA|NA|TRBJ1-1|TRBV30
CAWSPHQNTEAFF
TGTGCCTGGAGTCCCCACCAGAACACTGAAGCTTTCTTT
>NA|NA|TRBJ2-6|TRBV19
CASSIGAGYLDLLTF
TGTGCCAGTAGTATAGGGGCAGGGTACTTAGATCTCCTGACTTTC
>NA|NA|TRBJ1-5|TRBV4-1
CASKMRQNSNQPQHF
TGCGCCAGCAAGATGCGTCAGAATAGCAATCAGCCCCAGCATTTT
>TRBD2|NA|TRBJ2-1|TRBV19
CASRNIAGSRNEQFF
TGTGCCAGTAGGAACATAGCGGGCTCAAGGAATGAGCAGTTCTTC
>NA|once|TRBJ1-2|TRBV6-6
CASRPGNYGYTF
TGTGCCAGCCGCCCAGGGAACTATGGCTACACCTTC
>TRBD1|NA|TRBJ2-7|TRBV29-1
CSASDRGGHEQYF
TGCAGCGCCTCGGACAGGGGTGGCCACGAGCAGTACTTC
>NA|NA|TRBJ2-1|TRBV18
CASSPRAGEFRDNEQFF
TGTGCCAGCTCACCACGGGCAGGGGAGTTTAGAGACAATGAGCAGTTCTTC
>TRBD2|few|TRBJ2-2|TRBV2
CASSALAGGGTGELFF
TGTGCCAGCAGCGCCTTAGCGGGAGGGGGGACCGGGGAGCTGTTTTTT
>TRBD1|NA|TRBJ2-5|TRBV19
CASSIGTVSEETQYF
TGTGCCAGTAGTATCGGGACAGTGTCCGAGGAGACCCAGTACTTC
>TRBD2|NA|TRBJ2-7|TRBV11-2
CASSLMAGDNEQYF
TGTGCCAGCAGCTTAATGGCGGGAGATAACGAGCAGTACTTC
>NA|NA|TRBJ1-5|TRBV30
CAWSLQNQPQHF
TGTGCCTGGAGTCTCCAGAATCAGCCCCAGCATTTT
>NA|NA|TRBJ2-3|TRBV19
CASSISFGGVGADTQYF
TGTGCCAGTAGTATTTCTTTTGGGGGAGTAGGCGCAGATACGCAGTATTTT
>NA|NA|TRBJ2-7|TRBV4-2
CASSQDRQSSYEQYF
TGTGCCAGCAGCCAAGACCGACAGAGCTCCTACGAGCAGTACTTC